The text below deals with one T cell receptor (beta chain). This clone was detected only once. Its antigen remains undetermined. Base qualities are not at hand, and no much larger clone is one base apart. These data come from a study of blood T cell repertoires in COVID-19 (dated by TCRdb to the early 2020s). Turning to the overall study: The collaborator samples originated in the United States, Italy and Spain and spanned the acute and convalescent phases of COVID-19. The material from the prospective study consisted of cDNA or gDNA derived from T cells, B-cell-depleted T cells, or PBMCs. The dataset comprised deeply sampled blood TCRbeta repertoires from subjects exposed to, actively infected with, or recovered from COVID-19. The repertoires were made available in a free public database intended to serve as a resource for research on the immune response to SARS-CoV-2. The samples were drawn from two sources: the first 160 participants of the ongoing ImmuneRACE study, and 1,200 or so subjects contributed by 6 global collaborators. Sample metadata almost always included a de-identified subject ID, COVID-19 status, age in years and sex. Where available, HLA class I and class II types were obtained from metadata supplied by the sample provider rather than from assay-based typing. Study-level results and caveats: The quantity of clinical and demographic metadata differed by source and by participant and was supplied without curation.

Enrolling through a virtual design, the prospective study's participants ranged in age from roughly 18 to 100 years and lived across more than 20 United States geographic areas. In the prospective study, cohorts were assigned on the basis of participant-reported clinical history obtained from a screening survey and a study questionnaire. In the prospective study, whole blood, serum and a nasopharyngeal or oropharyngeal swab were collected from each participant by mobile phlebotomists. Additional blood draws and questionnaires over an approximately two-month period could optionally be provided by prospective study participants. Before DNA extraction, prospective study blood samples were shipped either frozen or at room temperature. From the cysteine through the phenylalanine, the CDR3 covers 17 amino acids. The read is trimmed to its CDR3 DNA, 51 bases read in frame from base 1. Trimming leaves V shorter by 0 bases and J shorter by 1 base, with the junction holding 5 bases beyond the gene matches. According to the germline V gene, CDR1 reads SGHRS and CDR2 reads YFSETQ.

TCRbeta CDR3 regions were amplified from genomic DNA by means of the immunoSEQ Assay, a bias-controlled multiplex PCR. Turning to the authors' computational methods: Nucleated cell counts per sample were estimated from amplification of reference gene primers within the assay. To quantify the absolute abundance of each unique TCRbeta CDR3 rearrangement, sequence reads were collapsed and filtered. For each sample, productive Simpson clonality was calculated as the square root of Simpson's diversity index across productive rearrangements. TCRdb provides this immuneACCESS table in a form limited to in-frame rearrangements. Some clones are lacking; in checked studies, under half of them reflect an unresolved V gene, and why the rest are absent is not known. V, J and clone size are those of that table, while D and trimming were read from the DNA. In all, the sample holds about 270,000 clones, and 70% to 90% of those were seen once. The ten largest clonotypes hold 4.1% of the sample.

Sequenced sample: PBMCs or T cells enriched from blood (not recorded which). This TCR was recovered from a woman in her 30s with acute COVID-19. The chain uses TRBV5-1 and TRBJ1-2; a stretch of 11 junction bases matches TRBD1. The encoded CDR3 is CASSLGGQGASNYGYTF. The DNA is as follows: TGCGCCAGCAGCTTGGGTGGACAGGGGGCGAGTAACTATGGCTACACCTTC.